This is a list of T cell receptor beta chains from one sample in a study of shared clonotypes between healthy human individuals. The method was immunoSEQ multiplex PCR; TCRdb's version includes in-frame clones alone and lacks a portion of them. This repertoire shows approximately 940,000 clones, 70% to 85% found once; its top ten account for about 1.5%. Sequenced input: memory CD4+ T cells sorted from blood. These receptors all come from a young man in good health. Both conserved end residues are part of each CDR3. A D gene is named only where the DNA matches it firmly. Only part of the rows carry a size: once, few, many, or a class if the clone is expanded.

16	TRBJ2-2	TRBV7-2	many	-	TGTGCCAGCAGAGACACCCCCGGAGGAGTTGGCGGGGAGCTGTTTTTT	CASRDTPGGVGGELFF
15	TRBJ1-3	TRBV7-2	-	-	TGTGCCAGCAGCTTAGCTACAGGGCCTGGAAACACCATATATTTT	CASSLATGPGNTIYF
15	TRBJ1-3	TRBV30	few	-	TGTGCCTGGAGTCAGCCGGGTTTATACGGAAACACCATATATTTT	CAWSQPGLYGNTIYF
12	TRBJ2-3	TRBV5-6	-	-	TGTGCCAGCAGCTTCCTCTCGAATACGCAGTATTTT	CASSFLSNTQYF
16	TRBJ2-3	TRBV5-1	once	-	TGCGCCAGCAGCTTGGGACAGTCATTTCCCACAGATACGCAGTATTTT	CASSLGQSFPTDTQYF
14	TRBJ2-7	TRBV18	-	-	TGTGCCAGCTCAGCCGACAGGCTAACCTACGAGCAGTACTTC	CASSADRLTYEQYF
15	TRBJ2-5	TRBV11-2	-	-	TGTGCCAGCAGCTTAGACAGTGTAGGTTTGGCGGCCCAGTACTTC	CASSLDSVGLAAQYF
13	TRBJ2-7	TRBV7-8	-	-	TGTGCCAGCAGCCGGGCGGGGTGGTTCGAGCAGTACTTC	CASSRAGWFEQYF
15	TRBJ2-2	TRBV18	-	TRBD1	TGTGCCAGCTCGTCACAGGGGATGGGCACCGGGGAGCTGTTTTTT	CASSSQGMGTGELFF
18	TRBJ2-1	TRBV7-9	-	TRBD2	TGTGCCAGCAGCTTGGGACTAGTCGGGCTAAGCTCCTACAATGAGCAGTTCTTC	CASSLGLVGLSSYNEQFF
16	TRBJ2-1	TRBV30	-	TRBD2	TGTGCCTGGAGTGGGGGACTAGCGGGTAACTACAATGAGCAGTTCTTC	CAWSGGLAGNYNEQFF
16	TRBJ1-4	TRBV5-6	few	TRBD1	TGTGCCAGCAGCCCCAGGACAGGGGGCAGGGGGGAAAAACTGTTTTTT	CASSPRTGGRGEKLFF
15	TRBJ2-2	TRBV5-1	-	-	TGCGCCAGCAGCGGTACAGTTACGAACACCGGGGAGCTGTTTTTT	CASSGTVTNTGELFF
17	TRBJ2-2	TRBV4-2	-	-	TGTGCCAGCAGCCAAGATAGTAAGGTCTCCTGGACCGGGGAGCTGTTTTTT	CASSQDSKVSWTGELFF
14	TRBJ1-6	TRBV18	-	TRBD1	TGTGCCAGCACGCTACAGGGGCAAAATTCACCCCTCCACTTT	CASTLQGQNSPLHF
15	TRBJ2-5	TRBV27	-	TRBD2	TGTGCCAGCAGTTCTCAGGGACTAGCGAGCGAGACCCAGTACTTC	CASSSQGLASETQYF
13	TRBJ1-2	TRBV11-2	once	-	TGTGCCAGCAGCCGAGACGGTAACTATGGCTACACCTTC	CASSRDGNYGYTF
11	TRBJ2-5	TRBV6-6	once	-	TGTGCCAGCGGAGGCCAAGAGACCCAGTACTTC	CASGGQETQYF
15	TRBJ1-5	TRBV10-3	few	-	TGTGCCATCAGCCCCGGACAGCTTAGCAATCAGCCCCAGCATTTT	CAISPGQLSNQPQHF
15	TRBJ2-1	TRBV7-8	-	-	TGTGCCAGCAGCAAGACCGGGAGCTCCTACAATGAGCAGTTCTTC	CASSKTGSSYNEQFF
13	TRBJ1-2	TRBV27	-	TRBD1	TGTGCCAGCAGTTACAGGGGGGGCTATGGCTACACCTTC	CASSYRGGYGYTF
11	TRBJ2-7	TRBV28	-	-	TGTGCCAGCAGTAACCCCGCCGAGCAGTACTTC	CASSNPAEQYF
16	TRBJ1-6	TRBV6-1	-	TRBD1	TGTGCCAGCAGTGGACTGACAGGGTTGGATAATTCACCCCTCCACTTT	CASSGLTGLDNSPLHF
18	TRBJ1-4	TRBV7-9	few	-	TGTGCCAGCAGTTTATTGACCCCCACAGCCGCAACTAATGAAAAACTGTTTTTT	CASSLLTPTAATNEKLFF
16	TRBJ2-3	TRBV4-3	-	TRBD1	TGCGCCAGCAGCCAGGATACAGGGGCGAGCACAGATACGCAGTATTTT	CASSQDTGASTDTQYF